These 22 T cell receptor beta chains were sequenced from one sample in a study of T-cell reconstitution after alpha-beta-depleted transplantation in children. During its preparation, the TCRbeta library received unique molecular identifiers. TCRdb reanalysed the PCR reads using MiXCR and keeps one entry per CDR3 protein. The table records approximately 200,000 distinct CDR3 sequences, about 14% of them present only once. This specimen consisted of PBMCs from the stem cell graft donor, obtained from the stem cell graft. The receptor set was obtained from a human donor who donated a stem cell graft to a child with acute lymphoblastic leukemia.

The chain links TRBV12-3 or TRBV12-4 to TRBJ2-7, with TRBD1 matching 7 bases. This CDR3 is built from 17 residues. V shed 7 bases, J shed 1 base, and the junction held 16 bases outside the gene matches. This CDR3 is CASTDQTGVVSSYEQYF. The CDR3 coding sequence is TGTGCCAGCACCGATCAAACAGGGGTCGTTTCGTCCTACGAGCAGTACTTC.

This clonotype occurred many times. The chain combines TRBV20-1 with TRBJ2-7, with 14 bases identical to TRBD2. The CDR3 consists of 15 residues. J gave up 7 bases and V 6 bases, and 11 bases lay outside the gene matches. Germline CDR1 and CDR2: DFQATT and SNEGSKA (reference sequence). The CDR3 protein is CSAPLRTSGRKEQYF. The CDR3 coding sequence is TGCAGTGCCCCCCTGAGGACTAGCGGGAGGAAAGAGCAGTACTTC.

This clonotype has just a few counts. V usage is TRBV28 and J usage is TRBJ2-3, with TRBD2 matching over 11 bases. The CDR3 runs to 16 residues. The V segment lost 6 bases and the J segment 5 bases; nucleotides outside the gene matches: 10. The V gene's germline CDR1 is MDHEN and CDR2 SYDVKM. This CDR3 reads CASSSTSGSGVDTQYF. In DNA form, the CDR3 reads TGTGCCAGCAGCTCAACTAGCGGGAGCGGTGTAGATACGCAGTATTTT.

This clonotype was picked up many times. V usage is TRBV5-1 and J usage is TRBJ2-5; perhaps TRBD2 as D (6 bases). The CDR3 has 13 residues. V was pared by 1 base and J by 3 bases, with 7 bases between. Germline lookup yields CDR1 SGHRS and CDR2 YFSETQ. CDR3 DNA: TGCGCCAGCAGCTTGTCTAGCGAAGAGACCCAGTACTTC. Protein product: CASSLSSEETQYF. Supplemented by reference TRBV5-1 and TRBJ2-5, the full variable domain reads KAGVTQTPRYLIKTRGQQVTLSCSPISGHRSVSWYQQTPGQGLQFLFEYFSETQRNKGNFPGRFSGRQFSNSRSEMNVSTLELGDSALYLCASSLSSEETQYFGPGTRLLVL.

This clonotype was counted many times. The J gene is TRBJ2-1, the V gene TRBV12-3 or TRBV12-4; D gene unclear. V shed 6 bases and J shed 5 bases, with 8 bases lying between them. The CDR3 consists of 12 residues. DNA for the CDR3: TGTGCCAGCAGCTCCGGCCACAATGAGCAGTTCTTC. Translating it yields CASSSGHNEQFF.

The chain links TRBV19 to TRBJ2-7, with TRBD2 as a possible D gene (5 bases). Germline CDR1 is LNHDA and CDR2 is SQIVND (reference sequence). Trimming shortened V by 3 bases and J by 0 bases, and 12 bases separated the two germline ends. The CDR3 has 15 amino acids. DNA for the CDR3: TGTGCCAGTAGTATGCCGTCCCGGGGCTCCTACGAGCAGTACTTC. This encodes CASSMPSRGSYEQYF.

The chain uses TRBV11-3 and TRBJ1-1; D gene uncertain. This CDR3 spans 12 amino acids. With 3 bases removed from V and 12 bases from J, the gap between germline ends came to 14 bases. Germline V gene lookup returns CDR1 SGHNT and CDR2 YENEEA. The DNA for the CDR3 is TGTGCCAGCAGCTTTAGCGGGCAGAAACCTTTCTTT. Its protein product is CASSFSGQKPFF.

This clonotype was detected many times. The chain carries TRBV20-1 and TRBJ1-1; D call uncertain. Germline CDR1 DFQATT, CDR2 SNEGSKA (reference sequence). Trimming shortened V by 1 base and J by 4 bases, and 19 bases separated the two germline ends. The CDR3 is made up of 16 amino acids. CDR3 amino acids: CSARGPQRARGTEAFF. CDR3 nucleotides: TGCAGTGCTAGAGGACCTCAGCGGGCCCGGGGCACTGAAGCTTTCTTT.

The V gene is TRBV25-1, the J gene TRBJ2-7; D unclear. V was trimmed by 3 bases and J by 6 bases, leaving 9 bases between them. Germline V gene data show CDR1 as MGHDK and CDR2 as SYGVNS. This CDR3 has 12 amino acids. The CDR3 sequence: CASSDFGLEQYF. The CDR3 coding sequence is TGTGCCAGCAGTGATTTCGGCCTCGAGCAGTACTTC.

This clonotype has only a few counts. The chain has TRBV6-5 and TRBJ2-1; 8 bases align to TRBD2. This CDR3 has 16 amino acids. Germline CDR1 MNHEY, CDR2 SVGAGI. V trimming: 2 bases; J trimming: 3 bases; junction bases outside the gene matches: 6. CDR3 DNA: TGTGCCAGCAGTTACGGTGTCGGGGGGGGCTACAATGAGCAGTTCTTC. It codes for CASSYGVGGGYNEQFF.

This clonotype was detected many times. This chain links TRBV5-1 with TRBJ2-3; 7 positions agree with TRBD2. Germline CDR1 is SGHRS and CDR2 is YFSETQ. The CDR3 is made up of 14 amino acids. V was clipped by 7 bases and J by 2 bases; unmatched bases: 7. The CDR3 region has the DNA TGCGCCAGCTGCCCGGGACTACTCACAGATACGCAGTATTTT. Amino acids: CASCPGLLTDTQYF.

This clonotype was seen at least ten times. This rearrangement joins TRBV20-1 to TRBJ2-7; no firm D call. V lost 5 bases, J lost 0 bases, and 17 bases lay in between. CDR3 length: 15 residues. Germline V lookup: CDR1 DFQATT, CDR2 SNEGSKA (reference sequence). The CDR3 DNA is TGCAGTGCTGGTACCGGACGAAGGAGCTCCTACGAGCAGTACTTC. Its protein product is CSAGTGRRSSYEQYF.

This clonotype was picked up many times. The chain recombines TRBV18 with TRBJ2-2, with TRBD2 matching over 13 bases. Losses at the gene ends were 5 bases for V and 1 base for J; bases not matched to a gene: 4. Looked up from germline, CDR1 is KGHSH and CDR2 is LQKENI. The length of the CDR3 is 17 residues. The CDR3 DNA is TGTGCCAGCTCATGGACTAGCGGGGGCTGGAACACCGGGGAGCTGTTTTTT. Protein: CASSWTSGGWNTGELFF. Supplemented by reference TRBV18 and TRBJ2-2, the full variable domain reads NAGVMQNPRHLVRRRGQEARLRCSPMKGHSHVYWYRQLPEEGLKFMVYLQKENIIDESGMPKERFSAEFPKEGPSILRIQQVVRGDSAAYFCASSWTSGGWNTGELFFGEGSRLTVL.

This clonotype occurred many times. The chain couples TRBV4-1 to TRBJ1-2; D unresolved. This CDR3 region has 14 residues. V lost 1 base and J 4 bases, leaving 10 bases between the germline ends. Germline V gene lookup returns CDR1 MGHRA and CDR2 YSYEKL. CDR3 sequence: CASSQVREAYGYTF. The CDR3 nucleotides read TGCGCCAGCAGCCAAGTCCGGGAGGCCTATGGCTACACCTTC.

This clonotype showed up many times. The J gene is TRBJ2-2, the V gene TRBV5-1, with TRBD2 as a possible D gene (5 bases). V lost 0 bases and J 2 bases, leaving 11 bases between the germline ends. The CDR3 contains 16 residues. Germline V gives CDR1 SGHRS, CDR2 YFSETQ. The CDR3 reads CASSLVRTGNTGELFF. The CDR3 coding sequence is TGCGCCAGCAGCTTGGTCAGGACTGGTAACACCGGGGAGCTGTTTTTT. The entire variable domain, with the rest obtained from reference TRBV5-1 and TRBJ2-2, is as follows: KAGVTQTPRYLIKTRGQQVTLSCSPISGHRSVSWYQQTPGQGLQFLFEYFSETQRNKGNFPGRFSGRQFSNSRSEMNVSTLELGDSALYLCASSLVRTGNTGELFFGEGSRLTVL.

This clonotype was counted at least ten times. The CDR3 DNA is TGCGCCAGCAGCTTGGGAGGGACAGTCAGCGAGCAGTACTTC. Protein product: CASSLGGTVSEQYF. J is TRBJ2-7 and V is TRBV5-1, with TRBD1 matching over 7 bases. Trimming at V came to 0 bases and at J to 6 bases, leaving 6 bases not matched to a gene. Germline V gene sequence: CDR1 SGHRS, CDR2 YFSETQ. The CDR3 consists of 14 residues.

This clonotype has only a few counts. The chain joins TRBV5-1 to TRBJ2-7; a weak D match, TRBD2 (5 bases). The germline V gene has CDR1 SGHRS and CDR2 YFSETQ. The CDR3 runs to 13 residues. Trimming removed 1 base at V and 2 bases at J, with 7 bases between. The CDR3 DNA reads TGCGCCAGCAGCTTGAGGACTCCCTACGAGCAGTACTTC. It yields the protein CASSLRTPYEQYF.

Only a few counts were recorded for this clonotype. The chain couples TRBV7-9 to TRBJ2-3; TRBD2 matches 13 bases. Germline CDR1 SEHNR, CDR2 FQNEAQ (reference sequence). The J segment lost 4 bases and the V segment lost 6 bases, leaving 10 bases of the junction unmatched. This CDR3 has 17 residues. This CDR3 reads CASRRRGTSGIPDTQYF. The CDR3 DNA reads as TGTGCCAGCAGGCGGCGAGGGACTAGCGGGATCCCAGATACGCAGTATTTT.

In this sample, this clonotype turned up many times. DNA for the CDR3: TGTGCCAGCAGCTTAAGCCCCAGCTCCTACAATGAGCAGTTCTTC. Translating it yields CASSLSPSSYNEQFF. This sequence joins TRBV7-2 and TRBJ2-1; D unresolved. Germline V CDR1 and CDR2: SGHTA, FQGNSA. V shed 2 bases and J shed 0 bases, with 8 bases lying between them. The CDR3 runs to 15 residues.

This chain connects TRBV11-2 to TRBJ2-1; D remains ambiguous. CDR3 length equals 15 residues. Germline CDR1 is SGHAT and CDR2 is FQNNGV. V gave up 1 base and J gave up 0 bases, with 7 bases separating them. Here the CDR3 reads CASSLARLSYNEQFF. In DNA form, the CDR3 reads TGTGCCAGCAGCTTAGCCAGGCTCTCCTACAATGAGCAGTTCTTC.

There are many counts of this clonotype. The rearrangement links TRBV3-1 to TRBJ2-7; D ambiguous. Germline values: CDR1 LGHDT, CDR2 YNNKEL (reference sequence). The CDR3 spans 14 residues. V was trimmed by 1 base and J by 3 bases, leaving 10 bases between them. In DNA, the CDR3 is TGTGCCAGCAGCCAAGGGGGAACCTTCTACGAGCAGTACTTC. Translation gives CASSQGGTFYEQYF.

This clonotype was recorded many times. The rearrangement uses TRBV5-5 and TRBJ2-5; the D is unclear. The germline V and J ends were trimmed by 0 bases and 4 bases, with 7 bases remaining between them. The V gene's germline CDR1 is SGHKS and CDR2 YYEKEE (reference sequence). This CDR3 contains 13 residues. The CDR3 protein is CASSLEWSETQYF. CDR3 coding DNA: TGTGCCAGCAGCTTGGAATGGTCAGAGACCCAGTACTTC.